This is a list of T cell receptor beta chains from one sample in a study of CD8+ T cells in alopecia areata. Profiled with immunoSEQ multiplex PCR; TCRdb holds only in-frame clones, not every one. This sample has 100,000 to 140,000 clones, with around 84% found just once. The sequences come from CD8+ T cells sorted from blood, collected at week 24, from a patient treated with tofacitinib. The source of these receptors is a human donor with alopecia areata. The CDR3 runs from the conserved cysteine through the conserved F or W. The D gene is left open where the match is weak. The size entry is marked missing in some rows and otherwise reads once, few, many or a size class.

TGTGCCAGCAGCCAAGATCGGGGGGGTCTGTCCTACGAGCAGTACTTC CASSQDRGGLSYEQYF TRBV4-2 TRBD2 TRBJ2-7 -
TGTGCCAGCAGCCAAGCCCCCCTACAGGTAGAGGATCAGCCCCAGCATTTT CASSQAPLQVEDQPQHF TRBV4-2 - TRBJ1-5 -
TGTGCCAGCAGCCAAGAGGGGGGCGTTTTCCAAGAGACCCAGTACTTC CASSQEGGVFQETQYF TRBV4-2 - TRBJ2-5 -
TGCAGCGTTGTTGGGCAGGGGAGACATTATGGCTACACCTTC CSVVGQGRHYGYTF TRBV29-1 - TRBJ1-2 -
TGTGCCAGCAGTTCATCCATGGGTGAGCAGTTCTTC CASSSSMGEQFF TRBV6-6 - TRBJ2-1 -
TGTGCCAGCAGCGTAGAGGAGATGAACACTGAAGCTTTCTTT CASSVEEMNTEAFF TRBV9 - TRBJ1-1 -
TGTGCCACCAGCAGAGGGGGACAGGGCGTATATTTT CATSRGGQGVYF TRBV15 TRBD1 TRBJ1-3 -
TGTGCCACCAGCAGACATCGTAAGGACACTGAAGCTTTCTTT CATSRHRKDTEAFF TRBV15 - TRBJ1-1 -
TGTGCCACCAGTCGCAGTGGGCGGGGGCGAGGAGATACGCAGTATTTT CATSRSGRGRGDTQYF TRBV15 - TRBJ2-3 -
TGTGCCAGCAGTTACTCGGGCAGGCCATACGAGCAGTACTTC CASSYSGRPYEQYF TRBV6-5 - TRBJ2-7 -
TGTGCCAGCAGTGAACGCCAGGAGGTTCGAGTCATGAACTTC CASSERQEVRVMNF TRBV2 - TRBJ2-5 few
TGCAGCGTTGAAAACCCAGGGGAATACGAGCAGTACTTC CSVENPGEYEQYF TRBV29-1 - TRBJ2-7 -
TGCGCCAGCAGCCAAGATGGGACAGGGTATAATTCACCCCTCCACTTT CASSQDGTGYNSPLHF TRBV4-3 TRBD1 TRBJ1-6 -
TGTGCCAGCGGAACCCCCGACCAAGAGACCCAGTACTTC CASGTPDQETQYF TRBV2 - TRBJ2-5 -
TGCGCCAGCAGCCACAACCTCGGCGAGCAGTACTTC CASSHNLGEQYF TRBV4-1 - TRBJ2-7 -
TGCAGCGTTGAAGATCGGGGAGGCCACTCTGGGGCCAACGTCCTGACTTTC CSVEDRGGHSGANVLTF TRBV29-1 - TRBJ2-6 -
TGTGCCAGCAGCCAAGTATCGGGACTTATCCACGAGCAGTACTTC CASSQVSGLIHEQYF TRBV14 - TRBJ2-7 once
TGCGCCAGCAGCGGAGGGGGCACAGATACGCAGTATTTT CASSGGGTDTQYF TRBV4-1 - TRBJ2-3 -
TGTGCCAGCAGTTTGGTAACAGGGGAATATTACGAGCAGTACTTC CASSLVTGEYYEQYF TRBV6-5 TRBD1 TRBJ2-7 -
TGCGCCAGCAGCCAAGATACCCCGGGGCAGTATTTT CASSQDTPGQYF TRBV4-1 - TRBJ2-3 -
TGCGCCAGTAGTGACCCACAGGACACTGAAGCTTTCTTT CASSDPQDTEAFF TRBV10-1 - TRBJ1-1 -
TGTGCCAGTACGGACACGCGCACCGGGGAGCTGTTTTTT CASTDTRTGELFF TRBV19 - TRBJ2-2 -
TGTGCCAGCAGCAGTGAGAGTCCAGATACGCAGTATTTT CASSSESPDTQYF TRBV6-6 - TRBJ2-3 once
TGTGCCAGCAGCTCCCGGGACAGGGCCTACGAGCAGTACTTC CASSSRDRAYEQYF TRBV7-2 TRBD1 TRBJ2-7 -
TGTGCCAGCAGTGAGGCTCGGGGGCCGAACACTGAAGCTTTCTTT CASSEARGPNTEAFF TRBV25-1 - TRBJ1-1 few
TGTGCCAGCAGCTTTACTGGAAACACTGAAGCTTTCTTT CASSFTGNTEAFF TRBV13 - TRBJ1-1 -
TGCGCCAGCAGCCAAGCGCCGCAGAACACCGGGGAGCTGTTTTTT CASSQAPQNTGELFF TRBV4-1 - TRBJ2-2 -
TGTGCCAGCAGCTTGACTAGCGGGGACCAAGAGACCCAGTACTTC CASSLTSGDQETQYF TRBV7-3 TRBD2 TRBJ2-5 -
TGCGCCAGCAGCCAAGAAGCGGCCGCAGGAGGGTCACCCCTCCACTTT CASSQEAAAGGSPLHF TRBV4-1 - TRBJ1-6 -
TGTGCCAGCAGCCGGGACAGGGGGCTCGCTTACAATGAGCAGTTCTTC CASSRDRGLAYNEQFF TRBV7-9 TRBD1 TRBJ2-1 -
TGTGCCAGCAGCTTAGGGCCGGGGTCTGAAGCTTTCTTT CASSLGPGSEAFF TRBV13 - TRBJ1-1 -
TGTGCCAGTAGTATAGAGGGCTATAGCAATCAGCCCCAGCATTTT CASSIEGYSNQPQHF TRBV19 - TRBJ1-5 once
TGTGCCAGCAGCCAAGGAAGACAGCTGACCCACTCCTACGAGCAGTACTTC CASSQGRQLTHSYEQYF TRBV4-2 - TRBJ2-7 once
TGTGCCAGCAGCCAAGAGATGGCTAGCGGGGGGGCCTTCACAGATACGCAGTATTTT CASSQEMASGGAFTDTQYF TRBV4-2 TRBD2 TRBJ2-3 -
TGCGCCAGCAGACCAGACAGTGGGGGGTACAATGAGCAGTTCTTC CASRPDSGGYNEQFF TRBV4-3 - TRBJ2-1 -
TGTGCCACCAGCAGAGATCTCGGGTCTGGAAACACCATATATTTT CATSRDLGSGNTIYF TRBV15 - TRBJ1-3 -